This T cell receptor (beta chain) was found in a study of blood T cell repertoires in COVID-19. Assay used: immunoSEQ multiplex PCR; TCRdb lists only in-frame clones, some missing. The data hold around 100,000 clones, with roughly 90% observed a single time. The CDR3 is 12 residues long. CDR1 is MDHEN, CDR2 SYDVKM, per germline. Trimming left V 2 bases short and J 8 bases short, with 9 bases between. This TCR derives from a human donor in a cohort sampled during active COVID-19. Sequencing was carried out using peripheral blood. This sequence joins TRBV28 and TRBJ1-2; D unresolved. This chain's CDR3 is CASSLVGFGYTF. As DNA, the CDR3 is TGTGCCAGCAGTTTAGTCGGGTTCGGCTACACCTTC.